This T cell receptor (beta chain) was found in a study of CD8 T cells in ankylosing spondylitis (dated by TCRdb to 2017 to 2019). For the study in its entirety: To find TCR variants linked to disease, the study profiled T cell receptor beta repertoires in ankylosing spondylitis patients and healthy donors. The full study cohort comprised some 27 ankylosing spondylitis patients and approximately 100 healthy donors. Peripheral blood was sampled, and synovial fluid was additionally collected from ankylosing spondylitis patients. Findings and caveats that apply to the study as a whole: Some motif variants were previously reported in synovial fluid and blood of reactive arthritis patients, suggesting common disease-initiation mechanisms. The disease-linked clones had a CD8+ phenotype and were found at relatively low frequencies in peripheral blood. Significant enrichment of the disease-linked clones was reported in matched synovial fluid samples from ankylosing spondylitis patients. Blood from ankylosing spondylitis patients appeared to be characterized by a TCR beta motif composed of under 10 highly homologous amino acid variants.

The germline V gene (reference sequence) sets CDR1 to DFQATT and CDR2 to SNEGSKA. V sheds 6 bases and J sheds 4 bases, leaving 15 bases between their ends. The CDR3 runs 13 amino acids, cysteine and phenylalanine included. Only the CDR3 part of the read is kept: 39 bases, read in frame from the first base. For sequencing, an Illumina HiSeq 2500 was employed. Quantitative 5'-RACE with molecular barcodes was used to prepare TCR beta libraries. As for the authors' bioinformatics: A new computational method based on a probabilistic model of VDJ rearrangement was used to identify disease-linked TCR variants. TCRdb reprocessing: public reads trimmed at Q25 with fastp, clones called with MiXCR, in-frame beta chains kept. Rows are unified per CDR3 protein, each entry keeping the most common DNA and genes. Clone size and V and J calls follow TCRdb, not the original study. This sample holds about 540,000 distinct CDR3 sequences; over 9.5% were observed only once. The ten largest clones add up to around 7% of the sample.

This clonotype was observed a few times. Its antigen remains unidentified. The input lacks base qualities; no much larger clone sits a single base away. This receptor was identified in a male donor with ankylosing spondylitis. The chain is made from TRBV20-1 and TRBJ1-1; a confident D gene designation cannot be given. The sample was blood, either unsorted or a sorted T cell fraction (not recorded which). The CDR3 is CSANVGIGTEAFF. At the DNA level, the sequence is TGCAGTGCCAACGTAGGAATAGGCACTGAAGCTTTCTTT.